Given below is one T cell receptor (beta chain) in context. Only a few counts were recorded for this clone. Its target antigen remains unknown. Within one base of it there is no much larger clone, and no base qualities were kept. The data were taken from a study of cytomegalovirus exposure and HLA in healthy donors (TCRdb year 2017). About the investigation overall: According to an earlier analysis of a few hundred of the donors, about 180 million T cells yielded 100 million or so unique TCR beta sequences and about 280 Gb of sequence data. On average, around 230,000 unique TCR beta nucleotide sequences were sequenced per donor among fewer than 500 genotyped donors of the cohort, with around 19% of those sequences being non-productive. Besides the first cohort of more than 650 subjects, a separate validation cohort made up of 95 to 150 different subjects was used. All discovery cohort repertoires had been generated using a single sequencing platform. The study combined high-throughput TCR immunosequencing, statistical association of individual TCRs with disease status, and machine learning to predict cytomegalovirus infection status. The study aimed to test whether cataloging public T cell receptors could reveal signatures of past pathogen exposure. Alongside the repertoire data, information on donor age, sex, ethnicity and CMV serostatus was compiled. An earlier analysis of around 640 of the donors used high-throughput TCR beta sequencing to judge whether each TCR beta V gene segment behaved as functional or pseudogenic. In a later genetic analysis, genome-wide SNP genotypes for about three fifths of the roughly 670 donors were used, and that subset was treated as a discovery cohort. Both class I and class II loci were covered by HLA typing, at four-digit resolution. The study used immunosequencing to profile the T cell repertoires of approximately 630 subjects and linked those repertoires to cytomegalovirus serostatus. A later analysis re-examined previously published TCR beta repertoires from 500 to 700 donors and added high-resolution HLA genotyping to investigate patterns of TCR occurrence. About 5 DR-DQ haplotypes were handled as single units for association and clustering, since linkage in the cohort was strong. The number of typed donors differed by locus: about 629-640 for A, B, C, DRB1 and DQB1; roughly 510 for DQA1; about 600 for DPA1; and about 450 for DPB1. An early release that covered 640 HLA-typed donors contained 250 to 350 gigabases of sequencing data and tens of millions of unique TCR sequences. Of the roughly 400 genotyped donors, about 80% fell in the genetic ancestry cluster associated with self-reported Caucasian donors. In the later analysis, no new phenotypic data were used to find candidate immune exposures; instead, reliance was placed on TCR beta sequences and their occurrence across donors. Findings and caveats that apply to the study as a whole: HLA typing was unavailable for some donors at each locus, so association tests used only the typed subset. In a later analysis, more than 15,000 TCR beta sequences were associated with specific HLA alleles at a false discovery rate of 0.05. A further reported finding was that TCR beta sequences accurately predicted the HLA-A and HLA-B alleles for most subjects in the first cohort. In a later analysis, several top co-occurrence clusters were reported to appear linked to parvovirus B19, influenza, CMV and Epstein-Barr virus. A later genetic analysis associated a missense DCLRE1C variant with V-gene and J-gene trimming of TCR beta chains, and an independent cohort replicated the association. The 87-base-pair reads could not distinguish some IMGT-functional V segments, including TRBV6-2 and TRBV6-3, so those segments were excluded. In a later genetic analysis, fewer N-insertions in productive TCRs were reported among donors in an Asian-associated ancestry cluster than the approximately 670-donor mean. Most CMV-associated TCR beta chains appeared to be HLA-restricted in a later analysis, and the HLA associations seemed to be driven largely by CMV exposure. A group of highly shared sequence variants was considered likely to be a technical artifact of the sequencing pipeline. A later analysis found that TCR association rates varied across HLA loci, with DRB1 alleles showing the most associated TCRs and HLA-C alleles the fewest. The study listed approximately 160 TCR beta chains as associated with cytomegalovirus. When HLA alleles, especially DR and DQ, strongly co-occurred, attributing TCR associations to individual alleles was difficult. In a later analysis, HLA-associated TCR beta chains were found to be more clonally expanded and to have lower generation probabilities than equally common non-associated chains. The only immune exposure information available for the cohort was CMV serostatus. The authors suggested that the approach could potentially be extended to other disease states and immunological phenotypes. The presence/absence analyses assumed that sequencing depth was roughly uniform across donors, and that assumption may not be true. In an earlier analysis of approximately 590 of the donors, most TCR beta V segments appeared in productive rearrangements about 90% or about 30% of the time, broadly matching IMGT annotations. Most TCR sequences were seen in very few donors, while some public TCRs were found in many individuals. The classifier was reported to diagnose cytomegalovirus status with high specificity and sensitivity in both the original and validation cohorts. In vitro tests confirmed that a few of the cytomegalovirus-associated TCR beta chains recognize cytomegalovirus antigens. Linkage disequilibrium might explain the correlated functional status among segregating V segments, but an unknown experimental factor could not be ruled out. In this cohort, only TCR beta chains were sequenced, and detectable features were limited by the absence of alpha or paired-chain data. Because counts were too low, about 15 rarely observed V segments, including chromosome 9 orphons, were left out of the earlier analysis of 587 of the donors.

The library was built by means of the immunoSEQ multiplex PCR assay. The multiplex PCR relied on a mix of 60 forward primers for TCR Vbeta segments and 13 reverse primers for TCR Jbeta segments. A multiplex PCR assay on genomic DNA amplified the CDR3 region of rearranged TCR beta genes. The Illumina HiSeq System was used to sequence the amplified TCR beta libraries as 87-base-pair reads. On the authors' methods: In a later analysis, 80 million or so unique TCR beta chains were counted across the approximately 670 repertoires, and roughly 11 million of these chains were shared by at least two donors. Raw reads were error-corrected and collapsed into unique sequences by a nearest-neighbor algorithm in which closely related sequences were merged to remove PCR and sequencing errors. Alignment of CDR3 sequences to IMGT reference sequences was used to assign V, D and J gene segments. For a sequence to be retained, at least a six-nucleotide match to both a V gene segment and a J gene segment was required. A rearrangement was called productive if the CDR3 had no stop codons and remained in frame with V and J, and every other rearrangement was called non-productive. CDR3 was defined according to IMGT convention as the region running from the second conserved V-encoded cysteine to the conserved J-encoded phenylalanine. Sequences without an unambiguous match to a single V gene segment were excluded from the earlier analysis of about 640 of the donors. An earlier analysis of a few hundred of the donors called V segments functional above 56.7% productive rearrangements and segregating when the between-donor standard deviation exceeded 5%. To diagnose cytomegalovirus status from the catalog of TCR beta chain sequences, a statistical classification framework was built. In a later analysis, TCR nucleotide sequences were compared against IMGT/GENE-DB human TR gene sequences so that V and J genes could be assigned. Using the TCRdist pipeline, a later analysis assigned CDR3 sequences along with most-parsimonious VDJ recombination scenarios. In a later analysis, each TCR beta chain was defined by its CDR3 amino acid sequence together with its V-gene family, and reads lacking a unique V-gene family were excluded. In a later analysis, nearly 600 highly shared, low-generation-probability nucleotide sequences were removed to address suspected cross-contamination and a sequencing artifact. In a later analysis, a clonal expansion index was calculated for each public chain from normalized within-repertoire ranks of inferred template counts. In a later analysis, generation probabilities were computed using a VDJ recombination model fitted to out-of-frame rearrangements, and the results were checked against IGoR. In a later analysis, hypergeometric tests were used to score TCR-TCR, TCR-HLA and TCR-CMV co-occurrence, with a repertoire-size bias correction applied to TCR pairs. False discovery rates were estimated in a later analysis by permuting HLA or CMV assignments 20 times. In a later analysis, co-occurring TCRs were grouped with DBSCAN, and TCRdist sequence similarity was added when clustering was performed within HLA-allele-positive subsets. Repertoires with fewer than 30,000 or more than 120,000 public chains, plus five repertoires with anomalous nucleotide sharing, were excluded from co-occurrence clustering. TCRdb re-hosts the immuneACCESS table, in-frame sequences only. Its copies lack some clones; in the studies checked, an unresolved V gene accounts for under half of them, and the cause for the rest is not known. The V and J calls and clone size were taken over from that table, and D and trimming were inferred from the DNA. Counted in this sample were 95,000 to 150,000 clones; roughly 15% of them appeared once. The ten biggest clones cover 1.5% to 2% of the sample.

As encoded in the germline V gene, CDR1 is SGHDT while CDR2 is YYEEEE. Including cysteine and phenylalanine, the CDR3 has 16 amino acids. The sequence is cut down to CDR3 DNA, 48 bases in frame from base 1. The V end gives up 4 bases and the J end 4 bases, leaving 6 bases in the junction not matched to a gene. The cohort was made up of 650 to 700 healthy bone marrow donors. At the time of sampling, every cohort member was nominally healthy, though immune exposures that went unrecorded were likely present. The donor tested CMV seronegative and was one of the 352 seronegative cohort members. A peripheral blood sample was collected from each donor, and TCR beta sequencing was performed on peripheral blood mononuclear cells. Genomic DNA was extracted from the blood cell samples with the Qiagen DNeasy Blood Extraction Kit.

The sequenced sample was PBMCs. This sequence originates from a woman between 18 and 29 years old in good health and CMV-seronegative. Rearrangement joined TRBV5-6 to TRBJ2-6, and TRBD1 matches 9 of the central bases. The bases are TGTGCCAGCAGCAGGACAGGGGTGGCCGGGGCCAACGTCCTGACTTTC. Translated, this is CASSRTGVAGANVLTF.